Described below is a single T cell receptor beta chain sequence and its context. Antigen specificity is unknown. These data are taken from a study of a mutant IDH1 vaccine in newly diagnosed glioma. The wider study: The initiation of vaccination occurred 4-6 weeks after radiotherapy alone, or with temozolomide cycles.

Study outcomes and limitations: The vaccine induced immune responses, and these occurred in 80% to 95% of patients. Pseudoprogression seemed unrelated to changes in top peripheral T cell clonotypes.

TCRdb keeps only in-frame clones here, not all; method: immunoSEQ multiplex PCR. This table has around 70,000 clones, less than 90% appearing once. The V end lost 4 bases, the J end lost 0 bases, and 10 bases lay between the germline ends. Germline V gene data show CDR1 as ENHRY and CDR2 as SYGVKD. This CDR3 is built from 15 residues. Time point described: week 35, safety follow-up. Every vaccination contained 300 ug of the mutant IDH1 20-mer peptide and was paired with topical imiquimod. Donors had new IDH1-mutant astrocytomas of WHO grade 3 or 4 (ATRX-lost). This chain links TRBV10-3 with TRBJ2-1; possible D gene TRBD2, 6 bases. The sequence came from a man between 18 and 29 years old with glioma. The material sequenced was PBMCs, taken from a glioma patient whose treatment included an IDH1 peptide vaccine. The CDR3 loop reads CAISGDWSSYNEQFF. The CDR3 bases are TGTGCCATCAGTGGGGACTGGAGCTCCTACAATGAGCAGTTCTTC.